The T cell receptor beta chain described here comes from a study of blood T cells in healthy people across ages. Using a J-beta primer mix together with a sample-barcoded 5' primer, a second PCR was run for about 6 to 11 cycles. TCRdb processed the 5' RACE reads anew with MiXCR; each CDR3 protein has one entry. The data contain more than 1,400,000 distinct CDR3 sequences, 40% to 50% of them singletons. Donors gave around 9.3 milliliters of peripheral blood apiece. Total RNA, at least 6 micrograms per sample, came from PBMCs. Study-level points and caveats: Getting older went along with TCR beta diversity per million T cells dropping roughly linearly.

Worth noting for this clonotype: Its antigen is currently unknown. Relative to the germline gene, one junction end is altered; a read error may explain this.

The CDR3 covers 13 residues. Germline V gene sequence: CDR1 SGHTA, CDR2 FQGNSA. Specimen: blood. The TCR sequence derives from a woman aged 18-29 years in good health. The rearrangement joins TRBV7-2 to TRBJ2-3; 11 positions agree with TRBD2. The CDR3 bases are TGTGCCAGCGGCTTAGATAGCGGGAGGGATCAGTATTTT. It encodes CASGLDSGRDQYF.